The present T cell receptor beta chain was sequenced within a study of blood T cell repertoires in COVID-19. Study at large: Spain, Italy and the United States supplied samples that represented acute and convalescent COVID-19.

Assay: immunoSEQ multiplex PCR; the TCRdb copy retains only in-frame clones and omits some. The sample holds about 200,000 clones, roughly four fifths seen once. Germline V gene data show CDR1 as GTSNPN and CDR2 as SVGIG (reference sequence). Trimming pared 0 bases from V and 4 bases from J, leaving 13 bases between. The CDR3 is 14 residues long. The V gene is TRBV30, the J gene TRBJ2-7, with D possibly TRBD1 on 6 matching bases. The sample taken for sequencing was peripheral blood. This TCR was recovered from a woman in her 40s with acute or convalescent COVID-19. CDR3 residues: CAWSVGDTLYEQYF. CDR3 nucleotide sequence: TGTGCCTGGAGTGTCGGGGACACGTTATACGAGCAGTACTTC.